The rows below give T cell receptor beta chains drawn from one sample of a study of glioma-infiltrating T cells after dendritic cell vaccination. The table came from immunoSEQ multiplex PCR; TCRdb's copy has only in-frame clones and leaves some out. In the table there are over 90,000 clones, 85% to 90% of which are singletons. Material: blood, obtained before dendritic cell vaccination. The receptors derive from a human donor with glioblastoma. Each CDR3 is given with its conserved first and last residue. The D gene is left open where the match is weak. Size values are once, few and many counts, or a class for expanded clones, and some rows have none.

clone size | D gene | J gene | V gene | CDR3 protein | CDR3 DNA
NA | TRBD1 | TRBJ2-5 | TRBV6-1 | CASSPLTGGQETQYF | TGTGCCAGCAGTCCACTGACAGGGGGCCAAGAGACCCAGTACTTC
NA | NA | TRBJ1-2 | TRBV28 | CASSSTGSGGYTF | TGTGCCAGCAGTTCCACAGGGAGCGGTGGCTACACCTTC
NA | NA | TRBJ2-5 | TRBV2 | CASSDNQETQYF | TGTGCCAGCAGTGATAACCAAGAGACCCAGTACTTC
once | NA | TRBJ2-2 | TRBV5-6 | CASSLAASRSTGELFF | TGTGCCAGCAGCTTGGCCGCTAGTAGATCCACCGGGGAGCTGTTTTTT
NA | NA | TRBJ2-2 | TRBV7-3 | CASSPPGGGSNTGELFF | TGTGCCAGCAGCCCCCCGGGGGGCGGGTCGAACACCGGGGAGCTGTTTTTT
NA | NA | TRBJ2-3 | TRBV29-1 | CSAEGGPNTDTQYF | TGCAGCGCCGAGGGGGGGCCGAACACAGATACGCAGTATTTT
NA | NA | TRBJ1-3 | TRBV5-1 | CASSLGGGPRSGNTIYF | TGCGCCAGCAGCTTGGGGGGGGGCCCCCGCTCTGGAAACACCATATATTTT
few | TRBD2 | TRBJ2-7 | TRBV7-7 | CASSPGGVGEQYF | TGTGCTAGCAGCCCTGGGGGGGTCGGCGAGCAGTACTTC
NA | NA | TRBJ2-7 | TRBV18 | CASSPMGPGTGHYEQYF | TGTGCCAGCTCACCCATGGGGCCCGGGACGGGACACTACGAGCAGTACTTC
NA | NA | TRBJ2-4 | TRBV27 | CASSPLAKNIQYF | TGTGCCAGCAGCCCCCTAGCCAAAAACATTCAGTACTTC
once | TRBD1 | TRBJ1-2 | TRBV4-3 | CASSQRSPDRGTDYGYTF | TGCGCCAGCAGCCAAAGGTCCCCCGACAGGGGAACGGACTATGGCTACACCTTC
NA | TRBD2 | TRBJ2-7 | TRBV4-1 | CASSIGTSGNSYEQYF | TGCGCCAGCAGCATAGGGACTAGCGGGAACTCCTACGAGCAGTACTTC
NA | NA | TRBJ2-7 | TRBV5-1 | CASSSLQDYEQYF | TGCGCCAGCAGCTCCCTCCAGGACTACGAGCAGTACTTC
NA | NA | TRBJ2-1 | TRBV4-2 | CASSQDRAGEQFF | TGTGCCAGCAGCCAAGATAGGGCGGGTGAGCAGTTCTTC
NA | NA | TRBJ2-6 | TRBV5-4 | CASSHLGAGANVLTF | TGTGCCAGCAGCCACCTAGGGGCTGGGGCCAACGTCCTGACTTTC
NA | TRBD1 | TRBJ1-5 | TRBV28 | CASSPTIWTGGGQPQHF | TGTGCCAGCAGTCCTACAATTTGGACAGGGGGAGGGCAGCCCCAGCATTTT
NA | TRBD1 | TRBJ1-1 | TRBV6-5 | CASSLETGNMNTEAFF | TGTGCCAGCAGTTTAGAGACAGGGAACATGAACACTGAAGCTTTCTTT
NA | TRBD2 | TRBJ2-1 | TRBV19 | CASTTRLAGYNEQFF | TGTGCCAGTACTACCCGACTAGCGGGGTACAATGAGCAGTTCTTC
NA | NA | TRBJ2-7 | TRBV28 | CASTGGESRYEQYF | TGTGCCAGCACTGGGGGCGAGAGCCGGTACGAGCAGTACTTC
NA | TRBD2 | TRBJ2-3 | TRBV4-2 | CASSQEASGRQDTQYF | TGTGCCAGCAGCCAAGAGGCTAGCGGGAGGCAAGATACGCAGTATTTT
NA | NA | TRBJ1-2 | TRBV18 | CASSRSQGGLYGYTF | TGTGCCAGCTCCCGGTCGCAGGGAGGCCTATATGGCTACACCTTC
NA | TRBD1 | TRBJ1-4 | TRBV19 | CASSPGQGARSEKLFF | TGTGCCAGTAGTCCGGGACAGGGGGCGCGGAGTGAAAAACTGTTTTTT
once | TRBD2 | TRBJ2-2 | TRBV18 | CASSPTSGSNTGELFF | TGTGCCAGCTCACCTACTAGCGGGAGTAACACCGGGGAGCTGTTTTTT
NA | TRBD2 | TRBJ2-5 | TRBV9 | CASSATSGGETQYF | TGTGCCAGCAGCGCTACTAGCGGGGGAGAGACCCAGTACTTC
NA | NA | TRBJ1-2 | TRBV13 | CASSLGTGYGYTF | TGTGCCAGCAGCTTAGGGACAGGCTATGGCTACACCTTC
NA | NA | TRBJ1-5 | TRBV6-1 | CASSERQRYQPQHF | TGTGCCAGCAGTGAAAGACAGAGATATCAGCCCCAGCATTTT
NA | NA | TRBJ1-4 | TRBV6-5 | CASTVATNEKLFF | TGTGCCAGCACAGTTGCAACTAATGAAAAACTGTTTTTT
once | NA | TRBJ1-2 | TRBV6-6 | CASSYSPSQYGYTF | TGTGCCAGCAGTTACTCGCCCAGTCAATATGGCTACACCTTC
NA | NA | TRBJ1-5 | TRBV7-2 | CASSSGHLWPQHF | TGTGCCAGCAGCTCGGGACATCTTTGGCCCCAGCATTTT
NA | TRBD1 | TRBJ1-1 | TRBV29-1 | CSSHGGQGDTEAFF | TGCAGCTCCCATGGTGGGCAGGGGGACACTGAAGCTTTCTTT
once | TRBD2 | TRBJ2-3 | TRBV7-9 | CASSSGLAGQDTQYF | TGTGCCAGCAGCTCCGGACTAGCGGGACAAGATACGCAGTATTTT
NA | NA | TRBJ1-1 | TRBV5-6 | CASSPVGLGTEAFF | TGTGCCAGCAGCCCCGTCGGACTTGGTACTGAAGCTTTCTTT
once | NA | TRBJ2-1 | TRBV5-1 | CASSPGRGSSGDGSYNEQFF | TGCGCCAGCAGCCCAGGACGAGGGAGCTCCGGGGATGGCTCCTACAATGAGCAGTTCTTC
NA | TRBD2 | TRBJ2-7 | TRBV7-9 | CASSPGTSGWRQYF | TGTGCCAGCAGCCCCGGGACTAGCGGGTGGCGGCAGTACTTC
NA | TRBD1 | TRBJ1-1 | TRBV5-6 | CASSGGQENTEAFF | TGTGCCAGCAGCGGGGGACAGGAGAACACTGAAGCTTTCTTT
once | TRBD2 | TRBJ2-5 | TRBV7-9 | CASALSGGPQTQYF | TGTGCCAGCGCGCTTAGCGGGGGGCCTCAGACCCAGTACTTC
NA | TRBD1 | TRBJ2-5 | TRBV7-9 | CASSPRPGQGETQYF | TGTGCCAGCAGCCCTCGCCCTGGACAGGGGGAGACCCAGTACTTC
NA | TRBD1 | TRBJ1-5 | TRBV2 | CASSRQGGNQPQHF | TGTGCCAGCAGTCGACAGGGCGGCAATCAGCCCCAGCATTTT
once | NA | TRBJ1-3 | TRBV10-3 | CAIHGAHSGNTIYF | TGTGCCATCCACGGTGCTCACTCTGGAAACACCATATATTTT
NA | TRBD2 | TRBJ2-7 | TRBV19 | CASSTGLAGVSHRYEQYF | TGTGCCAGTAGTACGGGACTAGCGGGAGTTTCCCACCGCTACGAGCAGTACTTC
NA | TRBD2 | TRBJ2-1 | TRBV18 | CASSPPGSGIANEQFF | TGTGCCAGCTCACCACCGGGTAGCGGGATAGCGAATGAGCAGTTCTTC